This is a list of T cell receptor beta chains from one sample in a study of blood T cell repertoires in COVID-19. Repertoires were generated with immunoSEQ multiplex PCR, while TCRdb's copy carries only in-frame clones and drops some. The table shows 64,000 or so clones, with 70% to 85% occurring only once. Sequencing input: peripheral blood. The origin of the receptors is a human donor in a cohort sampled during active COVID-19. Each CDR3 is given with its conserved first and last residue. A D gene is named only where the DNA matches it firmly. Clone size is given for some rows only: seen once, a few or many times, or a class if the clone is expanded.

D,size,V,J,DNA,CDR3
TRBD1,NA,TRBV11-2,TRBJ2-7,TGTGCCAGCAGCCCATTGACAGGGTCCTACGAGCAGTACTTC,CASSPLTGSYEQYF
TRBD1,NA,TRBV7-9,TRBJ2-1,TGTGCCAGCAGCTTCTTACAGGGGGCCGGGGATGAGCAGTTCTTC,CASSFLQGAGDEQFF
NA,NA,TRBV15,TRBJ1-3,TGTGCCACCAGGAGCGGGGGATCTGGAAACACCATATATTTT,CATRSGGSGNTIYF
TRBD1,NA,TRBV5-1,TRBJ2-7,TGCGCCAGCAGCTGGTGGACAGGGGTCTCCTACGAGCAGTACTTC,CASSWWTGVSYEQYF
TRBD1,NA,TRBV27,TRBJ1-2,TGTGCCAGCAGTTTATCCCCAGGGGGACGTGGCTACACCTTC,CASSLSPGGRGYTF
NA,NA,TRBV4-1,TRBJ2-1,TGCGCCAGCAGCCCCCCCACTACAACGATGGAGCAGTTCTTC,CASSPPTTTMEQFF
NA,NA,TRBV7-8,TRBJ2-1,TGTGCCAGCAGCTTAGGGCAGGTGCGGTGGGGGGATGATGAGCAGTTCTTC,CASSLGQVRWGDDEQFF
TRBD1,NA,TRBV27,TRBJ2-7,TGTGCCAGCAGTCCGGCCGGGGACAGGGTCTACGAGCAGTACTTC,CASSPAGDRVYEQYF
TRBD1,NA,TRBV7-3,TRBJ2-5,TGTGCCAGCAGCTCCGAGGCGGGACAGGGGGCGAAGACCCAGTACTTC,CASSSEAGQGAKTQYF
TRBD2,few,TRBV18,TRBJ2-7,TGTGCCAGCTCACTCCTCCCTAGCGGTACCTCCTACGAGCAGTACTTC,CASSLLPSGTSYEQYF
TRBD2,NA,TRBV7-2,TRBJ2-7,TGTGCCAGCAGCTTAAGACTAGCGGGGCAACCATCCTACGAGCAGTACTTC,CASSLRLAGQPSYEQYF
TRBD1,NA,TRBV11-3,TRBJ2-7,TGTGCCAGCAGTCCGGGACAGGGCTTCGACGAGCAGTACTTC,CASSPGQGFDEQYF
TRBD2,NA,TRBV30,TRBJ2-1,TGTGCCTGGCGACTAGCGGGTTACAATGAGCAGTTCTTC,CAWRLAGYNEQFF
NA,few,TRBV6-2/TRBV6-3,TRBJ2-7,TGTGCCAGCAGTTATGGAGGGCGGTACGAGCAGTACTTC,CASSYGGRYEQYF
TRBD2,NA,TRBV20-1,TRBJ2-7,TGCAGTGTGGGGACTATCTACGAGCAGTACTTC,CSVGTIYEQYF
NA,NA,TRBV6-5,TRBJ1-2,TGTGCGGTTGGGACGGCGGGAGGCTACACCTTC,CAVGTAGGYTF
NA,NA,TRBV27,TRBJ2-7,TGTGCCAGCAGTTCGCCAGCGGCCAGCTCCTACGAGCAGTACTTC,CASSSPAASSYEQYF
TRBD1,NA,TRBV4-2,TRBJ2-3,TGTGCCAGCAGCCAAGATATCCCGGGACAGGGCACAGATACGCAGTATTTT,CASSQDIPGQGTDTQYF
NA,NA,TRBV5-6,TRBJ1-2,TGTGCCAGCAGCTTATCTCCGGGTAACTATGGCTACACCTTC,CASSLSPGNYGYTF
NA,once,TRBV7-9,TRBJ2-3,TGTGCCAGCACCAGGACAGCGGGGACAGATACGCAGTATTTT,CASTRTAGTDTQYF